Below, 31 T cell receptor beta chains from the same sample are listed, as sequenced in a study of T cell changes during pregnancy in multiple sclerosis. The data were produced by immunoSEQ multiplex PCR, yet TCRdb's version contains in-frame clones alone and is incomplete. The sample records roughly 93,000 clones, around 93% being singletons. Sequencing was performed on peripheral blood, taken before pregnancy. The receptors were sampled from a female donor with multiple sclerosis, enrolled in a pregnancy study.

This clone was seen only a few times. The rearrangement links TRBV2 to TRBJ2-5, with 9 bases fitting TRBD1. CDR1 SNHLY and CDR2 FYNNEI come from the germline V gene. There are 14 residues in the CDR3. V was clipped by 8 bases and J by 5 bases; unmatched bases: 9. CDR3 nucleotides: TGTGCCAGCGGACGGGACAGGGCGACCGAGACCCAGTACTTC. Translating gives CASGRDRATETQYF.

V and J are TRBV9 and TRBJ1-2; 7 positions agree with TRBD1. Germline V gene data show CDR1 as SGDLS and CDR2 as YYNGEE. This CDR3 has 13 residues. V trimming: 0 bases; J trimming: 6 bases; junction bases outside the gene matches: 2. DNA for the CDR3: TGTGCCAGCAGCGTAGGAGACAGGGATGGCTACACCTTC. This translates into CASSVGDRDGYTF.

V gene TRBV4-3 combines with J gene TRBJ1-4, with D unresolved. CDR1 LGHNA and CDR2 YSLEER come from the germline V gene. Trimming took 0 bases from V and 7 from J, leaving 15 bases between them. CDR3 length equals 16 residues. The CDR3 loop is CASSQESNSPFEKLFF. Here the CDR3 DNA reads TGCGCCAGCAGCCAAGAGAGTAACTCCCCTTTTGAAAAACTGTTTTTT.

The V call is TRBV7-2, the J call TRBJ2-7, with 9 bases fitting TRBD1. V was clipped by 2 bases and J by 2 bases; unmatched bases: 7. The germline V gene encodes CDR1 SGHTA and CDR2 FQGNSA. This CDR3 contains 16 residues. CDR3 protein: CASSLYDRGSPYEQYF. The CDR3, as DNA: TGTGCCAGCAGCTTATACGACAGGGGGTCGCCCTACGAGCAGTACTTC.

The genes are TRBV19 and TRBJ2-7; TRBD1 is a possible D gene (6 bases). The V end was cut by 5 bases, the J end by 4 bases, with 15 bases between. Germline CDR1 and CDR2: LNHDA and SQIVND (reference sequence). This CDR3 spans 14 amino acids. CDR3: CASSLRTALYEQYF. In DNA, the CDR3 is TGTGCCAGTAGTCTCCGGACAGCTTTGTACGAGCAGTACTTC.

This sequence joins TRBV9 and TRBJ1-1; TRBD1 agrees at 8 bases. V gave up 3 bases and J gave up 8 bases; unmatched junction bases: 6. Germline V gives CDR1 SGDLS, CDR2 YYNGEE. The CDR3 runs 13 residues. CDR3 protein: CASSGVQGVEAFF. Here the CDR3 DNA reads TGTGCCAGCAGCGGAGTACAGGGGGTCGAAGCTTTCTTT.

The rearrangement uses TRBV9 and TRBJ2-1; 7 bases fit TRBD2. Trimming at V came to 0 bases and at J to 6 bases, leaving 6 bases not matched to a gene. CDR1 and CDR2 from the germline V gene are SGDLS and YYNGEE. CDR3 length: 15 amino acids. The CDR3 DNA reads TGTGCCAGCAGCGTAGGAACTAGCGAATTCAATGAGCAGTTCTTC. Translation gives CASSVGTSEFNEQFF.

The J gene is TRBJ2-2, the V gene TRBV11-3, with 11 nucleotides matching TRBD1. The CDR3 sequence is 15 residues long. Per germline, CDR1 SGHNT and CDR2 YENEEA. Germline trimming cut 4 bases from V and 6 bases from J; bases unmatched to any gene: 4. CDR3 amino acids: CASSSPGQGAGELFF. The CDR3 nucleotides read TGTGCCAGCAGCTCTCCGGGACAGGGGGCCGGGGAGCTGTTTTTT.

This clone has a single count. The chain couples TRBV19 to TRBJ2-2, with 7 bases matching TRBD1. Germline V gives CDR1 LNHDA, CDR2 SQIVND (reference sequence). The CDR3 has 15 amino acids. The trim removed 3 bases at V and 4 bases at J, leaving 5 bases unmatched. CDR3 amino acids: CASSMRGQGTGELFF. CDR3 nucleotide sequence: TGTGCCAGTAGTATGAGGGGGCAAGGCACCGGGGAGCTGTTTTTT.

The chain uses TRBV4-1 and TRBJ2-5, with TRBD2 as a possible D gene (5 bases). V was clipped by 1 base and J by 5 bases, with 5 bases between them. Germline CDR1 and CDR2: MGHRA and YSYEKL. The CDR3 runs to 12 residues. The CDR3 sequence is CASSQAGETQYF. The CDR3 DNA reads TGCGCCAGCAGCCAAGCGGGGGAGACCCAGTACTTC.

The chain is built from TRBV6-5 and TRBJ1-4; 7 bases are a match to TRBD1. The CDR3 has 15 amino acids. The germline CDR1 and CDR2 sequences are MNHEY and SVGAGI. J was trimmed by 7 bases and V by 4 bases; bases with no gene match: 9. The CDR3 DNA sequence: TGTGCCAGCAGTTTCAGGGGGTTGGCGCCTGAAAAACTGTTTTTT. Translation: CASSFRGLAPEKLFF.

The rearrangement uses TRBV7-8 and TRBJ2-7; D unresolved. This CDR3 is built from 14 residues. Germline values: CDR1 SGHVS, CDR2 FQNEAQ. The V gene lost 5 bases and the J gene lost 2 bases, with 13 bases spanning the gap. The CDR3 loop is CASSLLVSPYEQYF. The CDR3 nucleotides read TGTGCCAGCAGCCTCCTGGTGAGTCCCTACGAGCAGTACTTC.

V gene TRBV7-8 combines with J gene TRBJ1-2; possibly TRBD1 for D (5 bases). Trimming stripped 4 bases from V and 7 bases from J, with 13 bases between. The CDR3 is made up of 13 amino acids. Germline-derived CDR1 and CDR2 are SGHVS and FQNEAQ. For the CDR3, the DNA is TGTGCCAGCAGCTCGCCCAGGGTCTCTGGCTACACCTTC. As protein: CASSSPRVSGYTF.

CDR3 DNA: TGTGCCAGCAGCCAAGATGGTCGGGGGGTACGAGATGAGCAGTTCTTC. Translating gives CASSQDGRGVRDEQFF. The J gene is TRBJ2-1, the V gene TRBV4-2; 7 positions agree with TRBD2. This CDR3 has 16 residues. The germline V gene has CDR1 LGHNA and CDR2 YNFKEQ. Trimming removed 0 bases from V and 8 bases from J; junction bases left unmatched: 10.

This clone was counted between two and nine times. CDR3 in DNA: TGTGCCAGCAGTGAACACCCGAACACTGAAGCTTTCTTT. Protein: CASSEHPNTEAFF. The chain recombines TRBV9 with TRBJ1-1; D not resolved. V gave up 5 bases and J gave up 1 base, with 9 bases separating them. Germline V gene sequence: CDR1 SGDLS, CDR2 YYNGEE. This CDR3 is 13 amino acids long.

This clone turned up a few times. The chain has TRBV19 and TRBJ1-1; 7 bases are a match to TRBD1. The germline V gene encodes CDR1 LNHDA and CDR2 SQIVND (reference sequence). The V segment lost 5 bases and the J segment 0 bases; nucleotides outside the gene matches: 9. The CDR3 totals 16 residues. The CDR3 DNA follows: TGTGCCAGTAGTGACGCCTCCGGGACAGTGAACACTGAAGCTTTCTTT. Its protein product is CASSDASGTVNTEAFF.

This clone was counted once. The gene calls are TRBV27 and TRBJ2-1; D perhaps matches TRBD1 (5 bases). The germline V gene encodes CDR1 MNHEY and CDR2 SMNVEV (reference sequence). With 6 bases removed from V and 3 bases from J, the gap between germline ends came to 15 bases. This CDR3 is 15 amino acids long. The CDR3 here is CASSWDERGYNEQFF. The CDR3 DNA reads as TGTGCCAGCAGCTGGGATGAAAGGGGCTACAATGAGCAGTTCTTC.

This chain uses TRBV27 with TRBJ1-2; TRBD1 matches 8 bases. The CDR3 runs to 13 residues. The V gene's germline CDR1 is MNHEY and CDR2 SMNVEV (reference sequence). The ends lost 10 bases at V and 0 bases at J; junction bases unmatched: 4. CDR3 sequence reads: CATRGQSNYGYTF. DNA of the CDR3: TGTGCCACCAGGGGGCAGTCTAACTATGGCTACACCTTC.

This clone was seen a few times. V usage is TRBV2 and J usage is TRBJ1-2, with TRBD1 identical over 9 bases. This CDR3 has 16 residues. Trimming took 6 bases from V and 7 from J; bases not matched to a gene: 15. Germline V CDR1 and CDR2: SNHLY, FYNNEI. The CDR3: CASRVTGTGNRSGYTF. The CDR3 bases are TGTGCCAGCAGGGTGACCGGGACAGGGAATCGATCTGGCTACACCTTC. Drawing the rest from reference TRBV2 and TRBJ1-2, the complete variable domain is EPEVTQTPSHQVTQMGQEVILRCVPISNHLYFYWYRQILGQKVEFLVSFYNNEISEKSEIFDDQFSVERPDGSNFTLKIRSTKLEDSAMYFCASRVTGTGNRSGYTFGSGTRLTVV.

This clone has only one observation. This chain connects TRBV5-4 to TRBJ2-5; 7 bases map to TRBD1. The CDR3 runs 13 residues. Germline-derived CDR1 and CDR2 are SGHNT and YYREEE (reference sequence). Trimming at V came to 4 bases and at J to 3 bases, leaving 3 bases not matched to a gene. The CDR3 coding sequence is TGTGCCAGCAGCCTCGACAGGGAAGAGACCCAGTACTTC. Protein: CASSLDREETQYF.

This clone was recorded only once. The V gene is TRBV28, the J gene TRBJ2-7; 9 nucleotides align to TRBD2. Germline trimming cut 7 bases from V and 5 bases from J; bases unmatched to any gene: 9. Germline-derived CDR1 and CDR2 are MDHEN and SYDVKM. The CDR3 runs to 14 residues. As DNA, the CDR3 is TGTGCCAGCATCGGTAGCGGGAGTTACAACGAGCAGTACTTC. Its translation is CASIGSGSYNEQYF.

The CDR3 is CASSTRTGGGTEAFF. CDR3 sequence (DNA): TGTGCCAGCAGCACGCGTACAGGGGGCGGCACTGAAGCTTTCTTT. This chain links TRBV7-9 with TRBJ1-1, with 9 bases fitting TRBD1. Trimming removed 5 bases from V and 4 bases from J; junction bases left unmatched: 8. Germline-derived CDR1 and CDR2 are SEHNR and FQNEAQ (reference sequence). The CDR3 is made up of 15 amino acids.

The gene calls are TRBV25-1 and TRBJ2-2; D call uncertain. From germline, CDR1 is MGHDK and CDR2 SYGVNS. CDR3 length: 12 amino acids. V shed 4 bases and J shed 6 bases, with 6 bases lying between them. This CDR3 is CASSATSGELFF. As DNA, the CDR3 is TGTGCCAGCAGTGCTACCTCCGGGGAGCTGTTTTTT.

The chain has TRBV29-1 and TRBJ1-2, with 7 positions matching TRBD1. V trimming: 7 bases; J trimming: 5 bases; junction bases outside the gene matches: 13. This CDR3 comprises 14 residues. Germline V gene sequence: CDR1 SQVTM, CDR2 ANQGSEA. The CDR3 nucleotides are TGCAGCGCCTACACACCCGGGACAGAGTATGGCTACACCTTC. Translation gives CSAYTPGTEYGYTF.

The rearrangement links TRBV28 to TRBJ2-1; unclear D gene. The V gene's germline CDR1 is MDHEN and CDR2 SYDVKM. CDR3 length: 14 amino acids. The germline V and J ends were trimmed by 2 bases and 3 bases, with 8 bases remaining between them. The CDR3 coding sequence is TGTGCCAGCAGTTTACGACTGCACTACAATGAGCAGTTCTTC. Protein: CASSLRLHYNEQFF.

The chain employs TRBV27 and TRBJ1-6; perhaps TRBD1 as D (6 bases). Germline-derived CDR1 and CDR2 are MNHEY and SMNVEV (reference sequence). The CDR3 is 15 residues long. Trimming left V 3 bases short and J 8 bases short, with 14 bases between. This CDR3 is CASSFYGTRDSPLHF. DNA of the CDR3: TGTGCCAGCAGTTTTTATGGGACACGAGATTCACCCCTCCACTTT.

The count of this clone is one. This rearrangement joins TRBV6-5 to TRBJ2-7; 8 bases align to TRBD1. The CDR3 runs 13 residues. With V trimmed by 8 bases and J by 2 bases, 5 bases remained unmatched. Germline-derived CDR1 and CDR2 are MNHEY and SVGAGI. The CDR3 sequence is CASGPTGAYEQYF. The DNA for the CDR3 is TGTGCCAGCGGCCCGACAGGGGCCTACGAGCAGTACTTC.

This rearrangement joins TRBV7-8 to TRBJ2-5; D may be TRBD2 (6 bases). The CDR3 consists of 15 residues. Germline CDR1 and CDR2: SGHVS and FQNEAQ. V was shortened by 5 bases and J by 1 base, with 14 bases between the two germline ends. CDR3 nucleotides: TGTGCCAGCAGCCAAGGGAGGCGGAGCCAAGAGACCCAGTACTTC. Protein: CASSQGRRSQETQYF.

This chain connects TRBV15 to TRBJ2-7; tentatively, D is TRBD2 (5 bases). The CDR3 has 14 residues. Germline V gene sequence: CDR1 LNHNV, CDR2 YYDKDF (reference sequence). The V gene lost 1 base and the J gene lost 3 bases, with 10 bases spanning the gap. This chain's CDR3 is CATSRGGNNYEQYF. CDR3 coding DNA: TGTGCCACCAGCAGAGGAGGGAATAACTACGAGCAGTACTTC.

The chain combines TRBV5-8 with TRBJ1-1; the D gene is possibly TRBD1 (6 bases). CDR1 SGHTS and CDR2 YDEGEE come from the germline V gene. The CDR3 extends over 13 amino acids. Trimming left V 0 bases short and J 6 bases short, with 9 bases between. CDR3 DNA: TGTGCCAGCAGCTTGGGACAGGCAGCTGAAGCTTTCTTT. Encoded protein: CASSLGQAAEAFF.

This chain connects TRBV29-1 to TRBJ1-1, with TRBD1 matching 9 bases. In germline, CDR1 is SQVTM, CDR2 ANQGSEA. There are 14 residues in the CDR3. The V segment lost 7 bases and the J segment 1 base; nucleotides outside the gene matches: 7. CDR3 protein: CSAGQGFKNTEAFF. CDR3 coding DNA: TGCAGCGCCGGACAGGGGTTTAAGAACACTGAAGCTTTCTTT.